This section outlines one T cell receptor (beta chain) sequence together with its context. Seattle cases were enrolled at active infection and followed longitudinally. Per the original data handling: The assay estimated nucleated cells by amplifying reference gene primers. Here immunoSEQ multiplex PCR was the method, and the copy in TCRdb shows in-frame clones only, minus some. Clone size and V and J calls were adopted from that table, with D and trimming inferred from the DNA. The sample yields around 460,000 clones, roughly 89% seen once. This CDR3 spans 17 amino acids. Per germline, CDR1 MGHRA and CDR2 YSYEKL. With 0 bases clipped from V and 2 bases from J, the junction kept 9 bases outside the gene matches. The data stem from a study of blood T cell repertoires in COVID-19.

The genes are TRBV4-1 and TRBJ2-7, with TRBD2 matching over 8 bases. Sequencing was carried out using peripheral blood. This TCR derives from a man aged 18 to 35 with COVID-19, enrolled during active disease. The CDR3 coding sequence is TGCGCCAGCAGCCAAGATCAGGCGGGAGGCAGCACCTACGAGCAGTACTTC. Its protein is CASSQDQAGGSTYEQYF.